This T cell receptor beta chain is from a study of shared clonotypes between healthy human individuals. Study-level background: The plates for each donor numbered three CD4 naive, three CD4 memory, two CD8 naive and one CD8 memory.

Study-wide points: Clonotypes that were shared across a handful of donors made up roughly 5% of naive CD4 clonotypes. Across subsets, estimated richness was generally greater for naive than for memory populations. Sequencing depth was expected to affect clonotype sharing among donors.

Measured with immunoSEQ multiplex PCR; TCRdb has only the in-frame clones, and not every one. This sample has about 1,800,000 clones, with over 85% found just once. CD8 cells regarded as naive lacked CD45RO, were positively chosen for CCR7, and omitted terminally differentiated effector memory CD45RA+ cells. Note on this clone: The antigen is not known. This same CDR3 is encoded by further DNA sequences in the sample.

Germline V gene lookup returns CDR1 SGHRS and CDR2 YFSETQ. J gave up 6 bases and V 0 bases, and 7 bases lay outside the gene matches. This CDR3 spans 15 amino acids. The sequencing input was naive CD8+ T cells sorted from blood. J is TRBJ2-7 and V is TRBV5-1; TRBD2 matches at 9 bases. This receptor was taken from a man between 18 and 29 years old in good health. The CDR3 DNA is TGCGCCAGCAGCTTGGCGGCGGGAGGGCCGCTCGAGCAGTACTTC. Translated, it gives CASSLAAGGPLEQYF.